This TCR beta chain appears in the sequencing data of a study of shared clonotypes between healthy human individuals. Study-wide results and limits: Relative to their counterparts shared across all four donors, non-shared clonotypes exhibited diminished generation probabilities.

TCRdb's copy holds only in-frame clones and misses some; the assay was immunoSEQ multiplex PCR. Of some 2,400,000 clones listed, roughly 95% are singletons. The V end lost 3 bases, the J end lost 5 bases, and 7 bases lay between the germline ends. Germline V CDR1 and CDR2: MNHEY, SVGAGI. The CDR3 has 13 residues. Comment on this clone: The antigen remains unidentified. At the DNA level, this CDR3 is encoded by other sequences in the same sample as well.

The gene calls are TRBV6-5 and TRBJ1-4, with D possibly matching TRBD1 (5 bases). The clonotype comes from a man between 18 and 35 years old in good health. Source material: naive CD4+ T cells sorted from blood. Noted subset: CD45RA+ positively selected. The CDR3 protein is CASSYSGNEKLFF. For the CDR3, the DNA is TGTGCCAGCAGTTATTCAGGGAATGAAAAACTGTTTTTT.